Sequencing of this T cell receptor beta chain was carried out in a study of T cells in Graves' hyperthyroidism and ophthalmopathy. This clonotype was seen many times. The antigen remains undetermined. Deletions cut 6 bases from V and 3 bases from J, with 17 bases between. The CDR3 is 15 amino acids. The germline CDR1 and CDR2 sequences are WSHSY and SAAADI. Clinical Activity Scores of at least 3, NOSPECS grades of at least 4 and durations under 3 months characterized ophthalmopathy patients. Thyroid ultrasound and orbital computed tomography, with clinical symptoms and serum thyroxine and TRAb, informed diagnoses. From RNA transcripts, TCR beta CDR3 regions were amplified. HTBI primers were employed in a first-round RT-PCR of the TCR CDR3. MiXCR, applied by TCRdb to the multiplex PCR reads, yields one record per CDR3 protein. Seen here are hundreds of thousands of distinct CDR3 sequences, 16% observed once, and the top ten hold around 30%.

Findings and caveats of the study: Ophthalmopathy and stable hyperthyroidism were told apart by a 13 V-J model.

The chain carries TRBV10-2 and TRBJ1-1; D is possibly TRBD1 (6 bases). The receptor's source is a woman between 18 and 30 years old with Graves' ophthalmopathy. Sequencing input: blood. Here the CDR3 DNA reads TGCGCCAGCAGCGCGAGGGGGGTCGGGTACACTGAAGCTTTCTTT. It specifies CASSARGVGYTEAFF.